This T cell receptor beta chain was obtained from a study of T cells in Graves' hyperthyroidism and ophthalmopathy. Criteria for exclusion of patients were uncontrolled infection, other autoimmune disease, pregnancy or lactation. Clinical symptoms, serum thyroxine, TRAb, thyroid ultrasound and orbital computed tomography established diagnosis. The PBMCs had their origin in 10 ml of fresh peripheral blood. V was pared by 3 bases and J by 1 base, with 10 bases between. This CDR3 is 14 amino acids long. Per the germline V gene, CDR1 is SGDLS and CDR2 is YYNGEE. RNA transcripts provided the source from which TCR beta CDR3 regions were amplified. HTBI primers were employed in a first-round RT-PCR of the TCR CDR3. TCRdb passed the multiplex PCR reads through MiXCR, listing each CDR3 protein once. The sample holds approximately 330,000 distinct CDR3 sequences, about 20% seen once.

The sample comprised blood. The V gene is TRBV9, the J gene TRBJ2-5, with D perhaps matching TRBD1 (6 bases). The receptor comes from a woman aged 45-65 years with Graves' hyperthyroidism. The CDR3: CASSAQGFQETQYF. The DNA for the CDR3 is TGTGCCAGCAGCGCGCAGGGGTTCCAAGAGACCCAGTACTTC. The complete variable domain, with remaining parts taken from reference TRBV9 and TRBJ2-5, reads DSGVTQTPKHLITATGQRVTLRCSPRSGDLSVYWYQQSLDQGLQFLIQYYNGEERAKGNILERFSAQQFPDLHSELNLSSLELGDSALYFCASSAQGFQETQYFGPGTRLLVL.